This record looks at one T cell receptor (beta chain) sequence and its context. Each sorted subset replicate got 200 ng genomic DNA, 25,000 to 35,000 genomes. Repertoires were generated with immunoSEQ multiplex PCR, while TCRdb's copy carries only in-frame clones and drops some. The table records 2 million to 2.5 million clones, over 85% of them present only once. V was clipped by 6 bases and J by 3 bases, with 12 bases between them. Germline loops: CDR1 MNHNS, CDR2 SASEGT. The CDR3 runs to 13 residues. The data derive from a study of shared clonotypes between healthy human individuals. The sequence was obtained from a man in his late teens or twenties in good health. Some clones in this sample may be carry-over from other donors' samples. The sequenced material came from naive CD4+ T cells from PBMCs. Sample subset: CD45RA+ positively selected. The genes are TRBV6-1 and TRBJ2-7; weak D call: TRBD1 (6 bases). CDR3 sequence: CASSGRGHYEQYF. CDR3 DNA sequence: TGTGCCAGCAGCGGCAGGGGCCACTACGAGCAGTACTTC.